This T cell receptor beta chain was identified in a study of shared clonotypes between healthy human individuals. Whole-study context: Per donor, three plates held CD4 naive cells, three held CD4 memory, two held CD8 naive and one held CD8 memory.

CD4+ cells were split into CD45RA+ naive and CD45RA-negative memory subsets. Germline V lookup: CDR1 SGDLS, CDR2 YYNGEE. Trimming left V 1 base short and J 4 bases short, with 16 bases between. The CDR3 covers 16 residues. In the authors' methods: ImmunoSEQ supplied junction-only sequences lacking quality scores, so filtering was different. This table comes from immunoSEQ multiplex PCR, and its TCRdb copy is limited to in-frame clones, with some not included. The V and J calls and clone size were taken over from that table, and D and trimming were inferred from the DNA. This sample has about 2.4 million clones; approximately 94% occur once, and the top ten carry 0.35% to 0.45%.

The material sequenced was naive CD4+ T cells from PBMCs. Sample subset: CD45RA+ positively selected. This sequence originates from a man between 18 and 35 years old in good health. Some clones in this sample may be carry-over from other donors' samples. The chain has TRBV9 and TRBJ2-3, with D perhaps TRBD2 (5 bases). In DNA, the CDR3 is TGTGCCAGCAGCGTACGGTCGAGCGGTGGAGCAGATACGCAGTATTTT. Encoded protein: CASSVRSSGGADTQYF.